These 22 T cell receptor beta chains were sequenced from one sample in a study of T-cell reconstitution after alpha-beta-depleted transplantation in children. The TCRbeta library incorporated unique molecular identifiers. TCRdb re-called the PCR reads through MiXCR, storing one row per CDR3 protein. The table has 280,000 or so distinct CDR3 sequences, approximately 10% seen once. The sequencing here drew on peripheral blood, taken 180 days after TCRalphabeta/CD19-depleted stem cell transplant. All receptors come from a male patient aged 2 to 10 who had a stem cell transplant for chronic granulomatous disease, so the T cells may come from the graft donor.

This clonotype was seen many times. The J gene is TRBJ2-5, the V gene TRBV29-1; either TRBD1 or TRBD2 may supply D (5 bases each). The CDR3 is 14 residues long. V gave up 7 bases and J gave up 1 base, with 16 bases separating them. Germline CDR1 and CDR2: SQVTM and ANQGSEA. The CDR3 DNA reads as TGCAGCGGATCTATCGGGGCGGCCCAAGAGACCCAGTACTTC. It translates to CSGSIGAAQETQYF.

At least ten counts were recorded for this clonotype. The genes are TRBV9 and TRBJ1-3, with no clear D. With 0 bases removed from V and 0 bases from J, the gap between germline ends came to 10 bases. CDR1 is SGDLS, CDR2 YYNGEE, per germline. The CDR3 contains 16 residues. CDR3 sequence reads: CASSVVGDFSGNTIYF. The CDR3 DNA follows: TGTGCCAGCAGCGTAGTCGGAGACTTCTCTGGAAACACCATATATTTT.

This clonotype was detected many times. The V call is TRBV6-5, the J call TRBJ2-2; D unclear. Trimming took 1 base from V and 5 from J, leaving 5 bases between them. The CDR3 length is 13 residues. Germline CDR1 reads MNHEY; CDR2 reads SVGAGI. The CDR3 reads CASSYLATGELFF. CDR3 DNA: TGTGCCAGCAGTTACTTAGCAACCGGGGAGCTGTTTTTT.

This clonotype was recorded at least ten times. V is TRBV20-1 and J is TRBJ2-3, with 7 bases identical to TRBD2. CDR1 and CDR2 (germline): DFQATT, SNEGSKA (reference sequence). This CDR3 is built from 15 residues. Trimming cost V 5 bases and J 3 bases; bases outside gene matches: 11. The DNA for the CDR3 is TGCAGTGCTCGGGGGGAGGGCCTGGTGACAGATACGCAGTATTTT. Its translation: CSARGEGLVTDTQYF.

This clonotype has ten or more counts. The chain is built from TRBV12-3 or TRBV12-4 and TRBJ2-7; D might be TRBD2 (6 bases). This CDR3 region has 14 residues. V gave up 5 bases and J gave up 3 bases, with 14 bases separating them. The CDR3 region has the DNA TGTGCCAGCAGTAGGCCGGGGGACCACTACGAGCAGTACTTC. Translated: CASSRPGDHYEQYF.

This clonotype showed up many times. The chain uses TRBV5-1 and TRBJ2-1; 7 nucleotides match TRBD1. V was pared by 4 bases and J by 4 bases, with 5 bases of the junction left unmatched. Germline V gives CDR1 SGHRS, CDR2 YFSETQ. This CDR3 has 14 amino acids. DNA for the CDR3: TGCGCCAGCAGCCCCTCGGGACAGTACAATGAGCAGTTCTTC. Its translation: CASSPSGQYNEQFF.

This clonotype was counted at least ten times. J is TRBJ2-7 and V is TRBV28, with 9 bases matching TRBD1. This CDR3 has 20 amino acids. V gave up 5 bases and J gave up 3 bases; unmatched junction bases: 23. Germline V gives CDR1 MDHEN, CDR2 SYDVKM. CDR3 nucleotides: TGTGCCAGCAGTAGACCGACCGGGACAGGGCTTTTTCAGGGACTCTACGAGCAGTACTTC. Encoded protein: CASSRPTGTGLFQGLYEQYF.

The table lists this clonotype with many counts. The chain joins TRBV12-3 or TRBV12-4 to TRBJ2-7; 8 nucleotides align to TRBD1. The V segment lost 5 bases and the J segment 6 bases; nucleotides outside the gene matches: 12. The CDR3 is 15 amino acids. This CDR3 is CASSNYGQGVGEQYF. The CDR3 DNA reads TGTGCCAGCAGTAATTACGGACAGGGAGTCGGCGAGCAGTACTTC.

This clonotype was seen many times. This chain uses TRBV28 with TRBJ2-5; D gene unclear. The CDR3 extends over 13 amino acids. The germline CDR1 and CDR2 sequences are MDHEN and SYDVKM. V lost 2 bases, J lost 0 bases, and 4 bases lay in between. CDR3 region: CASSLRNQETQYF. The CDR3 region has the DNA TGTGCCAGCAGTTTACGGAACCAAGAGACCCAGTACTTC.

This clonotype has a count of ten or more. The chain joins TRBV4-3 to TRBJ2-1; D is undetermined. The germline gives CDR1 LGHNA, CDR2 YSLEER. This CDR3 is built from 15 residues. Trimming took off 0 bases at V and 2 bases at J, with 8 bases between the two ends. The DNA of the CDR3 is TGCGCCAGCAGCCAAGAATTTCGGGCCTACAATGAGCAGTTCTTC. It codes for CASSQEFRAYNEQFF.

The sample holds many counts of this clonotype. V usage is TRBV11-2 and J usage is TRBJ2-3; no clear D. This CDR3 has 14 amino acids. Germline loops: CDR1 SGHAT, CDR2 FQNNGV. Trimming stripped 5 bases from V and 1 base from J, with 10 bases between. CDR3 in amino acids: CASSPRWGTDTQYF. In DNA form, the CDR3 reads TGTGCCAGCAGCCCGAGGTGGGGCACAGATACGCAGTATTTT.

The chain is built from TRBV4-2 and TRBJ2-7; unclear D gene. This CDR3 has 11 amino acids. Deletions cut 6 bases from V and 6 bases from J, with 9 bases between. Looked up from germline, CDR1 is LGHNA and CDR2 is YNFKEQ. CDR3 loop: CASSFSGEQYF. For the CDR3, the DNA is TGTGCCAGCAGTTTCTCGGGCGAGCAGTACTTC.

This clonotype was observed at least ten times. The chain joins TRBV7-8 to TRBJ2-6, with a weak D call TRBD1 (5 bases). The V gene lost 5 bases and the J gene lost 0 bases, with 20 bases spanning the gap. CDR3 length equals 19 residues. CDR1 SGHVS and CDR2 FQNEAQ come from the germline V gene. DNA of the CDR3: TGTGCCAGCAGCCCCCGAAGTAAAATACAGGTCTCTGGGGCCAACGTCCTGACTTTC. Translating gives CASSPRSKIQVSGANVLTF.

This clonotype was counted ten times or more. The gene calls are TRBV7-2 and TRBJ2-3; TRBD1 or TRBD2 may be the D gene (5 bases each). V lost 1 base, J lost 3 bases, and 11 bases lay in between. The CDR3 extends over 15 amino acids. Germline V CDR1 and CDR2: SGHTA, FQGNSA. CDR3 region: CASSLGDLGTDTQYF. DNA for the CDR3: TGTGCCAGCAGCTTAGGGGACCTGGGGACAGATACGCAGTATTTT.

Ten or more counts support this clonotype. The rearrangement joins TRBV18 to TRBJ1-6; D is unresolved. Trimming took 2 bases from V and 6 from J, leaving 8 bases between them. CDR1 and CDR2 (germline): KGHSH, LQKENI. The CDR3 length is 14 residues. The CDR3 region has the DNA TGTGCCAGCTCACCAGAACGGAGTAATTCACCCCTCCACTTT. It yields the protein CASSPERSNSPLHF.

This clonotype was picked up many times. This chain uses TRBV7-9 with TRBJ1-5, with a tentative D call TRBD1 (5 bases). V was trimmed by 5 bases and J by 6 bases, leaving 14 bases between them. Germline V gene sequence: CDR1 SEHNR, CDR2 FQNEAQ (reference sequence). The CDR3 is 14 residues long. The CDR3 DNA reads TGTGCCAGCAGCCCTATGGGGGGTGGTCAGCCCCAGCATTTT. The encoded protein is CASSPMGGGQPQHF.

Many counts were recorded for this clonotype. The CDR3, as DNA: TGTGCCAGCAGCCCCTCCTCCCTCACCTACGAGCAGTACTTC. This translates into CASSPSSLTYEQYF. The gene calls are TRBV7-2 and TRBJ2-7, with no clear D. The CDR3 has 14 residues. Trimming took off 5 bases at V and 2 bases at J, with 13 bases between the two ends. In germline, CDR1 is SGHTA, CDR2 FQGNSA.

This clonotype was seen at least ten times. The chain couples TRBV12-3 or TRBV12-4 to TRBJ2-3, with unresolved D. This CDR3 is 15 amino acids long. V was trimmed by 2 bases and J by 2 bases, leaving 11 bases between them. In DNA, the CDR3 is TGTGCCAGCAGTTTATGGGGTTCAGACACAGATACGCAGTATTTT. Translating it yields CASSLWGSDTDTQYF.

This clonotype showed up many times. The chain has TRBV29-1 and TRBJ2-5, with TRBD1 matching 11 bases. Germline V CDR1 and CDR2: SQVTM, ANQGSEA. This CDR3 is 13 amino acids long. The J segment lost 7 bases and the V segment lost 3 bases, leaving 4 bases of the junction unmatched. DNA for the CDR3: TGCAGCGTTGAGAGGGGGACAGGGGGGACCCAGTACTTC. The encoded protein is CSVERGTGGTQYF. Filled out from reference TRBV29-1 and TRBJ2-5, the complete variable domain reads SAVISQKPSRDICQRGTSLTIQCQVDSQVTMMFWYRQQPGQSLTLIATANQGSEATYESGFVIDKFPISRPNLTFSTLTVSNMSPEDSSIYLCSVERGTGGTQYFGPGTRLLVL.

This clonotype was counted ten times or more. The gene calls are TRBV5-1 and TRBJ2-7; the match to TRBD2 covers 8 bases. J lost 3 bases, V lost 1 base, and 9 bases had no gene match. CDR1 is SGHRS and CDR2 is YFSETQ in the germline V gene. This CDR3 contains 16 residues. The DNA for the CDR3 is TGCGCCAGCAGCTTGAGAGGTAGCGGGGCTGACTACGAGCAGTACTTC. Its protein product is CASSLRGSGADYEQYF.

This clonotype was detected many times. The chain carries TRBV20-1 and TRBJ1-3, with 9 bases that match TRBD1. This CDR3 has 13 residues. CDR1 DFQATT and CDR2 SNEGSKA come from the germline V gene (reference sequence). J gave up 8 bases and V 1 base, and 3 bases lay outside the gene matches. DNA of the CDR3: TGCAGTGCTAGAGTGGGACAGGGCGACACCATATATTTT. Residues: CSARVGQGDTIYF.

The table lists this clonotype with many counts. The genes are TRBV5-1 and TRBJ2-3, with TRBD2 identical over 8 bases. The CDR3 loop spans 18 amino acids. Trimming at V came to 0 bases and at J to 0 bases, leaving 9 bases not matched to a gene. Germline V CDR1 and CDR2: SGHRS, YFSETQ. CDR3 loop: CASSLAGGGGPSTDTQYF. The CDR3, as DNA: TGCGCCAGCAGCTTGGCCGGGGGCGGGGGGCCAAGCACAGATACGCAGTATTTT.